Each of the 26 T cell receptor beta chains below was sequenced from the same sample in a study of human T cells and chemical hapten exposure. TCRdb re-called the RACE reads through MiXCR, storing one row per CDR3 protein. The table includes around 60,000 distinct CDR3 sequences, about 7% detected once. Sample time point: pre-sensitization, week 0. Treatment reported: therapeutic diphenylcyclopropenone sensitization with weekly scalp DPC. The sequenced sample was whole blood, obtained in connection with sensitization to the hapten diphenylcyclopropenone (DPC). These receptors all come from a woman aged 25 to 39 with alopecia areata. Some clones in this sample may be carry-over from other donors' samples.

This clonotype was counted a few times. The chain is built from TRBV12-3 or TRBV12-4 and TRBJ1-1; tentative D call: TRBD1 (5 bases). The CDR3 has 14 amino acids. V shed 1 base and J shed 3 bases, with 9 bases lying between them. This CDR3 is CASSLGGHYTEAFF. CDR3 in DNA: TGTGCCAGCAGTTTAGGAGGACACTACACTGAAGCTTTCTTT.

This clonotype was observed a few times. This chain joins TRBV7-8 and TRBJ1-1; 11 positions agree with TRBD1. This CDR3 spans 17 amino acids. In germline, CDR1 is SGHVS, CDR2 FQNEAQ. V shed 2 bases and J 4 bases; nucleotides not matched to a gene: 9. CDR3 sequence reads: CASSLPLGTGGGTEAFF. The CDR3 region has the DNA TGTGCCAGCAGCTTACCCCTCGGGACAGGGGGAGGCACTGAAGCTTTCTTT.

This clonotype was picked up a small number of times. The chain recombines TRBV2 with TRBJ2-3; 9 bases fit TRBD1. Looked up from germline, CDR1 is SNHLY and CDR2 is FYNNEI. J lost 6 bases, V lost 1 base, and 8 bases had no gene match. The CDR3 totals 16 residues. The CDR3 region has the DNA TGTGCCAGCAGTGAAGGGACAGGGGTTCCCCGGGATACGCAGTATTTT. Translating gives CASSEGTGVPRDTQYF. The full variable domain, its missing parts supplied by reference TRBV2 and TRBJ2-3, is EPEVTQTPSHQVTQMGQEVILRCVPISNHLYFYWYRQILGQKVEFLVSFYNNEISEKSEIFDDQFSVERPDGSNFTLKIRSTKLEDSAMYFCASSEGTGVPRDTQYFGPGTRLTVL.

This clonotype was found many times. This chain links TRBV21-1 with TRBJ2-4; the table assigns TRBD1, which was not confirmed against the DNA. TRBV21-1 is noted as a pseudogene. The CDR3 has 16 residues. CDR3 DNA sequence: TGTGCCAGCAGAACGGGACAGGGTGAGACCAAAAACATTCAGTACTTC. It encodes CASRTGQGETKNIQYF.

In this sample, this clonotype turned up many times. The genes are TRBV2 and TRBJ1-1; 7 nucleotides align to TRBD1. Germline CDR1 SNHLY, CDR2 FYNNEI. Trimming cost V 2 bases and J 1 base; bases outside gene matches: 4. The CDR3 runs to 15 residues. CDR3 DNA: TGTGCCAGCAGTGAATGGGGGGACAGGAACACTGAAGCTTTCTTT. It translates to CASSEWGDRNTEAFF.

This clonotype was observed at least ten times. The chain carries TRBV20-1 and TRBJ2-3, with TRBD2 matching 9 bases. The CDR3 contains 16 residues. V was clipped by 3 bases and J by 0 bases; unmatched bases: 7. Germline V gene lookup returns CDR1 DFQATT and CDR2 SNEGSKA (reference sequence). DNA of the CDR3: TGCAGTGCTAGGGAATGGGCGGGGGGGAGCACAGATACGCAGTATTTT. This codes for CSAREWAGGSTDTQYF.

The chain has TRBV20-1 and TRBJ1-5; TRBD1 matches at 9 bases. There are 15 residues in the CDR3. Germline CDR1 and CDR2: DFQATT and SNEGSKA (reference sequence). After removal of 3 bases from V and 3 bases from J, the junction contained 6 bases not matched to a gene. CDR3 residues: CSASRTGVDNQPQHF. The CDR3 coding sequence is TGCAGTGCTAGCCGGACAGGGGTGGACAATCAGCCCCAGCATTTT.

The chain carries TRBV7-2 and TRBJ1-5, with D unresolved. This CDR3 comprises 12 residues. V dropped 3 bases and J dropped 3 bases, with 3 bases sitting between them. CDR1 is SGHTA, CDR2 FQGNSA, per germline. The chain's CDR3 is CASSFDNQPQHF. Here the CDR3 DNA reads TGTGCCAGCAGCTTTGACAATCAGCCCCAGCATTTT.

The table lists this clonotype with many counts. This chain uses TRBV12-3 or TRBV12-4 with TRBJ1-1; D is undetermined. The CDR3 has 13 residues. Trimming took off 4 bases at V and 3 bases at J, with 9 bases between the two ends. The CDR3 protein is CASSSREDTEAFF. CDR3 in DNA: TGTGCCAGCAGTTCGCGAGAGGACACTGAAGCTTTCTTT.

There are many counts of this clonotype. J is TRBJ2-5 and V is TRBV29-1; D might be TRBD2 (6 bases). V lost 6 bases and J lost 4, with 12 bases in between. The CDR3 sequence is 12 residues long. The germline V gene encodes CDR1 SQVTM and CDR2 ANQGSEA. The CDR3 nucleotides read TGCAGCGTCCTATCGGGAGCAGAGACCCAGTACTTC. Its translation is CSVLSGAETQYF.

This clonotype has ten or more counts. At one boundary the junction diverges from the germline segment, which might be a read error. DNA of the CDR3: TGTGCCAGCAGTGCCGGGTACAAAGTTCGGTACCCCCACCCTTTC. Protein sequence: CASSAGYKVRYPHPF. V usage is TRBV2 and J usage is TRBJ2-7; D unresolved. Germline V CDR1 and CDR2: SNHLY, FYNNEI. The CDR3 loop spans 15 amino acids.

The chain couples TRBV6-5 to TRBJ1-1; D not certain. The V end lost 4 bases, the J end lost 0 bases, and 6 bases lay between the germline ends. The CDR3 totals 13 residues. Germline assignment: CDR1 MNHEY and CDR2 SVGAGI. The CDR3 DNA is TGTGCCAGCAGTTCACCAGTGAACACTGAAGCTTTCTTT. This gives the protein CASSSPVNTEAFF.

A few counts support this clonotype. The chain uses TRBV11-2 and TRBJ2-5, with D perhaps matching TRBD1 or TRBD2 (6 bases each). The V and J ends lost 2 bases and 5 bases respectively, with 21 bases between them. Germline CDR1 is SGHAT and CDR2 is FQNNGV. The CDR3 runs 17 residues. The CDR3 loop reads CASSLFYGGPGSETQYF. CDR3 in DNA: TGTGCCAGCAGCTTATTCTACGGGGGCCCGGGGTCGGAGACCCAGTACTTC. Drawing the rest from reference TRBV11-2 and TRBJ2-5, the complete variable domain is EAGVAQSPRYKIIEKRQSVAFWCNPISGHATLYWYQQILGQGPKLLIQFQNNGVVDDSQLPKDRFSAERLKGVDSTLKIQPAKLEDSAVYLCASSLFYGGPGSETQYFGPGTRLLVL.

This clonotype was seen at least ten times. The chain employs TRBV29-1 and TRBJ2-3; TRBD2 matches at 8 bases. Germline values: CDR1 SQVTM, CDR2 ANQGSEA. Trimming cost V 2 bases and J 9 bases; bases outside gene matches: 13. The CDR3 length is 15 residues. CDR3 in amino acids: CSVESPGESGGTQYF. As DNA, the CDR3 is TGCAGCGTTGAATCCCCGGGGGAAAGCGGGGGAACGCAGTATTTT.

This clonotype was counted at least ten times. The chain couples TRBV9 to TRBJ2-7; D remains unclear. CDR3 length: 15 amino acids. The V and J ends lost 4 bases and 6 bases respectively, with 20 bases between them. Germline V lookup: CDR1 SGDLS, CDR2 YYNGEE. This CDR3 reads CASSYGPLGLFEQYF. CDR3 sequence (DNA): TGTGCCAGCAGCTACGGGCCTTTAGGGCTTTTCGAGCAGTACTTC. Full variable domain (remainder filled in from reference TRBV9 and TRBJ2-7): DSGVTQTPKHLITATGQRVTLRCSPRSGDLSVYWYQQSLDQGLQFLIQYYNGEERAKGNILERFSAQQFPDLHSELNLSSLELGDSALYFCASSYGPLGLFEQYFGPGTRLTVT.

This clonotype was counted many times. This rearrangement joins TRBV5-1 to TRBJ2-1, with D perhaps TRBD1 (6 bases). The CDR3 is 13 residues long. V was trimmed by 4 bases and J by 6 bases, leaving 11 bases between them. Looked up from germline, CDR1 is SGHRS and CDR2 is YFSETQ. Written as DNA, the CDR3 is TGCGCCAGCAGCCCGTTAGGGGGCAATGAGCAGTTCTTC. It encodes CASSPLGGNEQFF.

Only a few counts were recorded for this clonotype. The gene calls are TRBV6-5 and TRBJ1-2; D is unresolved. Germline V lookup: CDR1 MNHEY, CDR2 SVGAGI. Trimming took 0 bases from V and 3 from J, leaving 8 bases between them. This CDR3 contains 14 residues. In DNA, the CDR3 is TGTGCCAGCAGTTACTCCCCCCAATACTATGGCTACACCTTC. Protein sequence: CASSYSPQYYGYTF.

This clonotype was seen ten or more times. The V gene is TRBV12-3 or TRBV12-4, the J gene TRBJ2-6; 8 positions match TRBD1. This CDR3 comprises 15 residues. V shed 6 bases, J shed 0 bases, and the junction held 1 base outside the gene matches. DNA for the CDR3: TGTGCCAGCAGCGGGACAGGCTCTGGGGCCAACGTCCTGACTTTC. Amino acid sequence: CASSGTGSGANVLTF.

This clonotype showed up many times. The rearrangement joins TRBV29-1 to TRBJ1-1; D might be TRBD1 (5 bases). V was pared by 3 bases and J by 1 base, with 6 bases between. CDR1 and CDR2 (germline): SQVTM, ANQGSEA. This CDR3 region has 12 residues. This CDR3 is CSVDGGNTEAFF. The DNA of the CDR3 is TGCAGCGTTGACGGGGGGAACACTGAAGCTTTCTTT.

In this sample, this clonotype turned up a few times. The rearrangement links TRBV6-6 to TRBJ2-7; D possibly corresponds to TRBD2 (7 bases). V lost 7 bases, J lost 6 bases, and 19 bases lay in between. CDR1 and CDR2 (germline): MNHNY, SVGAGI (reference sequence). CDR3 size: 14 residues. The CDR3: CASTSRGGTGEQYF. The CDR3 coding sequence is TGTGCCAGCACCTCCAGGGGAGGGACCGGCGAGCAGTACTTC.

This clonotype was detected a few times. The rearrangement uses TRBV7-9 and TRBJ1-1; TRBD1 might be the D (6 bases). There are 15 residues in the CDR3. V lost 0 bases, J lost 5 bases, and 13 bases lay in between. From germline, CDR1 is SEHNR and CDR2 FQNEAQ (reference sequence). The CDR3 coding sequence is TGTGCCAGCAGCTTAGCCTCAAGGGGGAGTACTGAAGCTTTCTTT. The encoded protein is CASSLASRGSTEAFF.

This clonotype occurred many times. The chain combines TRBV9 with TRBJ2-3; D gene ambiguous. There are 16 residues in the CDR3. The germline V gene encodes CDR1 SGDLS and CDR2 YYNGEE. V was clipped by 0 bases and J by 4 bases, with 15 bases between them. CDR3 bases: TGTGCCAGCAGCGTAGCCGGCGCCAGTTCGGCAGATACGCAGTATTTT. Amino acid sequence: CASSVAGASSADTQYF.

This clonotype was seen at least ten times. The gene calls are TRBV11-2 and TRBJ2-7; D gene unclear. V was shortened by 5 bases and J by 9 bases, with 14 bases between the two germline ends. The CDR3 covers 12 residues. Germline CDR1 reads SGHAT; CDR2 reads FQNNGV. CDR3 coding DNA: TGTGCCAGCAGCCCGGTGGGCGTCTGGCAGTACTTC. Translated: CASSPVGVWQYF.

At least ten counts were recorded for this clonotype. CDR3 nucleotide sequence: TGTGCCAGCAGCTTAGCCAGGAGTACCTACGAGCAGTACTTC. It codes for CASSLARSTYEQYF. The chain recombines TRBV7-9 with TRBJ2-7; D remains ambiguous. The length of the CDR3 is 14 residues. The V end was cut by 0 bases, the J end by 2 bases, with 8 bases between. CDR1 and CDR2 (germline): SEHNR, FQNEAQ (reference sequence).

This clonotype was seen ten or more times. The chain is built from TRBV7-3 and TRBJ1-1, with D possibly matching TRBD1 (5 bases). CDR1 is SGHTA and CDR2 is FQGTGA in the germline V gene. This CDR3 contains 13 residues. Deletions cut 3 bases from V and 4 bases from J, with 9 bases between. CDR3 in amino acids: CASSFGGSTEAFF. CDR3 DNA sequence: TGTGCCAGCAGCTTCGGGGGATCCACTGAAGCTTTCTTT.

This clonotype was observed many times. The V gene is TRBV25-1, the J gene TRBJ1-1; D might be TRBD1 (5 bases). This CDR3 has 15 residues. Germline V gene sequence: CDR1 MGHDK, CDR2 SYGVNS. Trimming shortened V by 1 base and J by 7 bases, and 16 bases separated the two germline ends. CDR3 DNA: TGTGCCAGCAGTGAATTCGCCGGGTGGGGCGTTGAAGCTTTCTTT. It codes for CASSEFAGWGVEAFF.